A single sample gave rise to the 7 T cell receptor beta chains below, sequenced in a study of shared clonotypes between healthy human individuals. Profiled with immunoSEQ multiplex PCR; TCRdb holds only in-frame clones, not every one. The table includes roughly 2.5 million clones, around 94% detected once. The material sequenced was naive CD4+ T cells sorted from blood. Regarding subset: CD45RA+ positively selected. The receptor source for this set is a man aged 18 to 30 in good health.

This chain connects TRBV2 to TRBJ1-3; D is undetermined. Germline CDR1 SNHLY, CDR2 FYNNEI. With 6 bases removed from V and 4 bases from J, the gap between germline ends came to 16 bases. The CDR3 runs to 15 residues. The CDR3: CASRSYFRAGNTIYF. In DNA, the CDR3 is TGTGCCAGCAGATCCTATTTTAGGGCAGGAAACACCATATATTTT.

CDR3 DNA sequence: TGCGCCAGCAGCTTGGCTGGGGGGAGCACGAATTCACCCCTCCACTTT. It codes for CASSLAGGSTNSPLHF. The rearrangement links TRBV5-1 to TRBJ1-6, with a tentative D call TRBD1 (5 bases). Trimming pared 0 bases from V and 7 bases from J, leaving 14 bases between. The germline V gene encodes CDR1 SGHRS and CDR2 YFSETQ. The CDR3 sequence is 16 residues long.

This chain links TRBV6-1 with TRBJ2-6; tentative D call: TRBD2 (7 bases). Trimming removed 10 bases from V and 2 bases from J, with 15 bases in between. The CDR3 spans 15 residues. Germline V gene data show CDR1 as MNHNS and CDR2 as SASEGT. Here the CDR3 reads CATSRGAAGANVLTF. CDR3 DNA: TGTGCCACTTCACGGGGGGCTGCTGGGGCCAACGTCCTGACTTTC.

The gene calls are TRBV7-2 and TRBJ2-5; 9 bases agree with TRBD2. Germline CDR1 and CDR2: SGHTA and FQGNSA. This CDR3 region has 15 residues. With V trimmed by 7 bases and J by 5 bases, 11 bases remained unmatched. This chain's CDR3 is CASTRTPSGIETQYF. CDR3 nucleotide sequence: TGTGCCAGCACCCGGACGCCTAGCGGGATTGAGACCCAGTACTTC.

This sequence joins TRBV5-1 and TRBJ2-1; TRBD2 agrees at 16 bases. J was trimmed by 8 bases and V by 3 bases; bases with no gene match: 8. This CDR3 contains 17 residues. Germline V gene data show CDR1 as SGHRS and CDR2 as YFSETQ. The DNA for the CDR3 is TGCGCCAGCAGCTCCGGGACTAGCGGGAGGGCCGGATATGAGCAGTTCTTC. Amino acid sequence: CASSSGTSGRAGYEQFF.

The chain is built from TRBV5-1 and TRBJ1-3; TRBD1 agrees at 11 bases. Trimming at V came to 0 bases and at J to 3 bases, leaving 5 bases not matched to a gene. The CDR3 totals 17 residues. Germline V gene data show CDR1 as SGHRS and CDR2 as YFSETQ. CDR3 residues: CASSLAGQGGFGNTIYF. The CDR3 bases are TGCGCCAGCAGCTTGGCGGGACAGGGGGGTTTTGGAAACACCATATATTTT.

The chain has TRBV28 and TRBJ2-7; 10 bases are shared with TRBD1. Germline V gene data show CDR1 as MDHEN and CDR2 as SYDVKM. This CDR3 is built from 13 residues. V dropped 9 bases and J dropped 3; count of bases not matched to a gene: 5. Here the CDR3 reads CASLGQGYYEQYF. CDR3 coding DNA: TGTGCCAGTTTGGGACAGGGGTACTACGAGCAGTACTTC.